Shown below are 21 T cell receptor beta chains from a single sample sequenced in a study of blood T cell repertoires in COVID-19. Profiling relied on immunoSEQ multiplex PCR, and the TCRdb table lists in-frame clones only, not all of them. This table holds around 250,000 clones, 86% found once. Sequenced: peripheral blood. These receptors all stem from a man aged 30 to 45 who had recovered from COVID-19.

The chain links TRBV9 to TRBJ2-7; tentative D call: TRBD2 (5 bases). V lost 0 bases, J lost 4 bases, and 11 bases lay in between. Looked up from germline, CDR1 is SGDLS and CDR2 is YYNGEE. The CDR3 sequence is 14 residues long. CDR3 sequence (DNA): TGTGCCAGCAGCGTAGCCCCCGGGGTTTACGAGCAGTACTTC. It is translated as CASSVAPGVYEQYF.

The chain combines TRBV5-4 with TRBJ2-1; the D gene is possibly TRBD2 (5 bases). CDR3 size: 16 residues. Germline V gene sequence: CDR1 SGHNT, CDR2 YYREEE (reference sequence). Trimming removed 0 bases from V and 7 bases from J, with 17 bases in between. The CDR3 bases are TGTGCCAGCAGCTTGGGCGGGCGGGCCTTGGGAAATGAGCAGTTCTTC. Its translation is CASSLGGRALGNEQFF.

The chain employs TRBV4-1 and TRBJ1-3; no clear D. V gave up 0 bases and J gave up 2 bases, with 8 bases separating them. The CDR3 length is 15 residues. The germline V gene has CDR1 MGHRA and CDR2 YSYEKL. As DNA, the CDR3 is TGCGCCAGCAGCCAAGATCCTAGGACTGGAAACACCATATATTTT. This encodes CASSQDPRTGNTIYF.

This clone was observed once. Here the CDR3 DNA reads TGCGCCAGCAGCTTGGGGGTAGGGGGCATCCAAGAGACCCAGTACTTC. Protein: CASSLGVGGIQETQYF. V is TRBV5-1 and J is TRBJ2-5; TRBD1 aligns across 7 bases. J was trimmed by 1 base and V by 0 bases; bases with no gene match: 6. The length of the CDR3 is 16 residues. Germline CDR1 reads SGHRS; CDR2 reads YFSETQ.

The chain links TRBV18 to TRBJ2-3; tentative D call: TRBD1 (6 bases). CDR1 and CDR2 (germline): KGHSH, LQKENI. Deletions cut 3 bases from V and 2 bases from J, with 9 bases between. There are 14 residues in the CDR3. CDR3 DNA sequence: TGTGCCAGCTCACCTTGGGGGCTCACAGATACGCAGTATTTT. Translating it yields CASSPWGLTDTQYF.

V is TRBV27 and J is TRBJ1-5; a possible D gene is TRBD1 (5 bases). Looked up from germline, CDR1 is MNHEY and CDR2 is SMNVEV (reference sequence). The V and J ends lost 1 base and 0 bases respectively, with 13 bases between them. The CDR3 covers 17 residues. CDR3 in amino acids: CASSLWGGAYSNQPQHF. For the CDR3, the DNA is TGTGCCAGCAGTTTATGGGGCGGGGCATATAGCAATCAGCCCCAGCATTTT.

The V call is TRBV27, the J call TRBJ2-1; TRBD2 agrees at 8 bases. Trimming took 2 bases from V and 9 from J; bases not matched to a gene: 12. This CDR3 comprises 16 residues. Germline CDR1 and CDR2: MNHEY and SMNVEV (reference sequence). CDR3 nucleotides: TGTGCCAGCAGTTTAGGGAGCGGGGGAGGCTTGGGTGAGCAGTTCTTC. Amino acid sequence: CASSLGSGGGLGEQFF.

The chain is built from TRBV3-1 (or the pseudogene TRBV3-2) and TRBJ2-2; a possible D gene is TRBD2 (6 bases). V shed 0 bases and J shed 2 bases, with 13 bases lying between them. CDR1 LGHDT and CDR2 YNNKEL come from the germline V gene (reference sequence). CDR3 size: 17 residues. This CDR3 is CASSQEVAGSNTGELFF. The CDR3, as DNA: TGTGCCAGCAGCCAAGAGGTTGCGGGGTCCAACACCGGGGAGCTGTTTTTT.

The V gene is TRBV27, the J gene TRBJ2-3; 10 bases are a match to TRBD2. The CDR3 covers 21 residues. The J segment lost 7 bases and the V segment lost 7 bases, leaving 29 bases of the junction unmatched. The germline CDR1 and CDR2 sequences are MNHEY and SMNVEV (reference sequence). CDR3 sequence (DNA): TGTGCCAGCATCCACACTGGGGGGAGGTGGCTAGCGGGGGACTCTACGAATACGCAGTATTTT. This codes for CASIHTGGRWLAGDSTNTQYF.

This clone was detected only once. The chain couples TRBV4-2 to TRBJ1-4; D perhaps matches TRBD1 (6 bases). This CDR3 is built from 16 residues. V was shortened by 3 bases and J by 5 bases, with 16 bases between the two germline ends. The germline V gene encodes CDR1 LGHNA and CDR2 YNFKEQ. Here the CDR3 reads CASSHDPGQLNEKLFF. In DNA form, the CDR3 reads TGTGCCAGCAGCCATGACCCGGGACAACTAAATGAAAAACTGTTTTTT.

This chain joins TRBV18 and TRBJ1-3, with D possibly matching TRBD1 (5 bases). This CDR3 region has 15 residues. The V gene lost 2 bases and the J gene lost 1 base, with 9 bases spanning the gap. From germline, CDR1 is KGHSH and CDR2 LQKENI. In nucleotides, the CDR3 is TGTGCCAGCTCACCAGAAAGACAGTCTGGAAACACCATATATTTT. It codes for CASSPERQSGNTIYF. The full variable domain, in which reference TRBV18 and TRBJ1-3 provide the parts outside the CDR3, is NAGVMQNPRHLVRRRGQEARLRCSPMKGHSHVYWYRQLPEEGLKFMVYLQKENIIDESGMPKERFSAEFPKEGPSILRIQQVVRGDSAAYFCASSPERQSGNTIYFGEGSWLTVV.

The chain recombines TRBV29-1 with TRBJ1-3; 8 bases line up with TRBD1. In germline, CDR1 is SQVTM, CDR2 ANQGSEA. V dropped 1 base and J dropped 0; count of bases not matched to a gene: 5. The CDR3 runs to 16 residues. In DNA, the CDR3 is TGCAGCGTTGAAGGAGGACAGGGCTACTCTGGAAACACCATATATTTT. Translated: CSVEGGQGYSGNTIYF.

This clone came up a few times. J is TRBJ2-5 and V is TRBV19, with D possibly being TRBD1 (6 bases). This CDR3 contains 16 residues. Germline assignment: CDR1 LNHDA and CDR2 SQIVND (reference sequence). V was trimmed by 6 bases and J by 4 bases, leaving 21 bases between them. The CDR3 DNA reads as TGTGCCAGTAGCCGAAAGATGGGGACATCAACAGAGACCCAGTACTTC. Amino acids: CASSRKMGTSTETQYF.

V usage is TRBV7-2 and J usage is TRBJ2-7, with TRBD1 matching over 9 bases. CDR1 is SGHTA, CDR2 FQGNSA, per germline. The J segment lost 5 bases and the V segment lost 1 base, leaving 3 bases of the junction unmatched. The CDR3 is made up of 14 amino acids. The CDR3 coding sequence is TGTGCCAGCAGCTTAGTGACAGGGGGGAACGAGCAGTACTTC. It specifies CASSLVTGGNEQYF. Variable domain in full (rest from reference TRBV7-2 and TRBJ2-7): GAGVSQSPSNKVTEKGKDVELRCDPISGHTALYWYRQSLGQGLEFLIYFQGNSAPDKSGLPSDRFSAERTGGSVSTLTIQRTQQEDSAVYLCASSLVTGGNEQYFGPGTRLTVT.

This rearrangement joins TRBV7-9 to TRBJ1-3; D is unclear. Per the germline V gene, CDR1 is SEHNR and CDR2 is FQNEAQ (reference sequence). This CDR3 is built from 14 residues. V shed 5 bases and J shed 3 bases, with 11 bases lying between them. The CDR3 coding sequence is TGTGCCAGCAGCCACTTTCGCTTTGGAAACACCATATATTTT. Its translation: CASSHFRFGNTIYF.

The gene calls are TRBV11-3 and TRBJ1-1; tentative D call: TRBD1 (6 bases). The CDR3 length is 13 residues. V was cut by 3 bases and J by 5 bases, with 10 bases left in between. Germline V gene sequence: CDR1 SGHNT, CDR2 YENEEA. Here the CDR3 reads CASSFNRETEAFF. The CDR3 nucleotides are TGTGCCAGCAGCTTCAACAGGGAAACTGAAGCTTTCTTT.

V usage is TRBV13 and J usage is TRBJ2-6, with 8 bases that match TRBD1. V shed 3 bases and J 0 bases; nucleotides not matched to a gene: 1. Germline-derived CDR1 and CDR2 are PRHDT and FYEKMQ (reference sequence). The CDR3 contains 16 residues. The CDR3, as DNA: TGTGCCAGCAGCTTTGACAGGGGCTCTGGGGCCAACGTCCTGACTTTC. Amino acids: CASSFDRGSGANVLTF.

CDR3 coding DNA: TGCAGCGTTGAAGATTGGGGACAGGGTCACAATGAGCAGTTCTTC. Amino acids: CSVEDWGQGHNEQFF. The J gene is TRBJ2-1, the V gene TRBV29-1; 9 nucleotides agree with TRBD1. This CDR3 has 15 residues. The V gene's germline CDR1 is SQVTM and CDR2 ANQGSEA. V lost 0 bases and J lost 5; bases outside the gene matches: 5.

The chain links TRBV11-2 to TRBJ1-2; 8 nucleotides line up with TRBD1. The germline V gene has CDR1 SGHAT and CDR2 FQNNGV. The CDR3 covers 14 residues. J was trimmed by 7 bases and V by 1 base; bases with no gene match: 5. The CDR3 region is CASSLVAGGVGYTF. CDR3 DNA: TGTGCCAGCAGCTTAGTCGCAGGGGGCGTTGGCTACACCTTC.

The V and J genes are TRBV30 and TRBJ2-1, with 7 bases aligning to TRBD2. Germline CDR1 reads GTSNPN; CDR2 reads SVGIG (reference sequence). The junction had 12 bases not matched to a gene; V was cut back by 7 bases and J by 9 bases. This CDR3 has 13 residues. The CDR3 spells CAFWGGARSEQFF. For the CDR3, the DNA is TGTGCCTTTTGGGGAGGGGCGCGATCTGAGCAGTTCTTC.

CDR3 in amino acids: CASSPGTSGGVSYNEQFF. CDR3 nucleotide sequence: TGTGCCAGCAGCCCCGGGACTAGCGGGGGGGTATCATACAATGAGCAGTTCTTC. V gene TRBV11-3 combines with J gene TRBJ2-1; 16 bases map to TRBD2. The CDR3 runs 18 residues. Losses at the gene ends were 5 bases for V and 4 bases for J; bases not matched to a gene: 8. The germline V gene has CDR1 SGHNT and CDR2 YENEEA.